This T cell receptor beta chain was identified in a study of CD8 T cells in ankylosing spondylitis. TCRdb recomputed calls from the 5' RACE reads with MiXCR, one row per CDR3 protein. The table has roughly 180,000 distinct CDR3 sequences, 9.8% seen once. The CDR3 has 14 residues. V gave up 3 bases and J gave up 4 bases; unmatched junction bases: 3. This clonotype was observed a handful of times. This receptor was obtained from a female donor with ankylosing spondylitis or in good health (not recorded which). Sequencing was performed on blood, either unsorted or a sorted T cell fraction (not recorded which). This chain links TRBV12-3 or TRBV12-4 with TRBJ2-4, with 7 bases fitting TRBD1. This CDR3 reads CASSFRDRKNIQYF. CDR3 sequence (DNA): TGTGCCAGCAGTTTCAGGGACAGAAAAAACATTCAGTACTTC.